The 16 T cell receptor beta chains presented below share a single source sample, sequenced in a study of T cells in Graves' hyperthyroidism and ophthalmopathy. What was amplified from RNA transcripts were TCR beta CDR3 regions. The TCR CDR3 was amplified in a first-round RT-PCR using the HTBI primer set. One entry per CDR3 protein, called by TCRdb with MiXCR from the multiplex PCR reads. The repertoire includes approximately 300,000 distinct CDR3 sequences, about 17% of them detected once, and approximately 60% sits in the top ten. Sample: blood. Every receptor here comes from an older woman with Graves' ophthalmopathy.

This chain uses TRBV29-1 with TRBJ1-6; tentatively, D is TRBD1 (5 bases). Trimming pared 7 bases from V and 9 bases from J, leaving 16 bases between. Germline-derived CDR1 and CDR2 are SQVTM and ANQGSEA. The CDR3 loop spans 13 amino acids. CDR3: CSAKESGSSPLHF. In nucleotides, the CDR3 is TGCAGCGCCAAAGAATCAGGGAGTTCACCCCTCCACTTT.

The rearrangement links TRBV12-3 or TRBV12-4 to TRBJ2-5; D unresolved. Deletions cut 4 bases from V and 4 bases from J, with 10 bases between. The CDR3 loop spans 13 amino acids. The CDR3 here is CASSSPEIETQYF. As DNA, the CDR3 is TGTGCCAGCAGTTCCCCAGAAATAGAGACCCAGTACTTC.

At least ten counts were recorded for this clonotype. The chain employs TRBV20-1 and TRBJ2-7; D is ambiguous. The V and J ends lost 3 bases and 0 bases respectively, with 9 bases between them. The CDR3 has 13 residues. Per germline, CDR1 DFQATT and CDR2 SNEGSKA (reference sequence). CDR3 sequence reads: CSASTRTSYEQYF. CDR3 DNA: TGCAGTGCTAGTACTCGGACCTCCTACGAGCAGTACTTC.

This clonotype was counted ten times or more. V is TRBV11-2 and J is TRBJ1-2; D call uncertain. The ends were cut back, 3 bases at V and 0 bases at J, with 11 bases in the middle. This CDR3 contains 15 residues. The germline gives CDR1 SGHAT, CDR2 FQNNGV. The CDR3 spells CASSFLRTANYGYTF. The CDR3 region has the DNA TGTGCCAGCAGCTTTCTACGAACGGCTAACTATGGCTACACCTTC.

At least ten counts were recorded for this clonotype. The J gene is TRBJ2-1, the V gene TRBV28, with D perhaps TRBD2 (5 bases). With 7 bases removed from V and 2 bases from J, the gap between germline ends came to 15 bases. This CDR3 comprises 15 residues. Per germline, CDR1 MDHEN and CDR2 SYDVKM. In DNA form, the CDR3 reads TGTGCCAGCACCCCCCTGACGGGGACCTACAATGAGCAGTTCTTC. It encodes CASTPLTGTYNEQFF.

The V call is TRBV2, the J call TRBJ2-2, with D perhaps being TRBD1 or TRBD2 (5 bases each). The V end was cut by 5 bases, the J end by 2 bases, with 12 bases between. CDR1 and CDR2 (germline): SNHLY, FYNNEI. The CDR3 length is 15 residues. CDR3 amino acids: CASSYSGTNTGELFF. CDR3 DNA sequence: TGTGCCAGCAGTTACTCAGGGACCAACACCGGGGAGCTGTTTTTT.

There are a few counts of this clonotype. The V and J genes are TRBV9 and TRBJ2-5, with 8 bases identical to TRBD2. Germline trimming cut 0 bases from V and 1 base from J; bases unmatched to any gene: 2. This CDR3 spans 15 amino acids. Per the germline V gene, CDR1 is SGDLS and CDR2 is YYNGEE. The CDR3 sequence is CASSVAGGAQETQYF. CDR3 nucleotide sequence: TGTGCCAGCAGCGTAGCCGGGGGGGCCCAAGAGACCCAGTACTTC.

Many counts were recorded for this clonotype. V gene TRBV6-6 combines with J gene TRBJ2-1; 8 bases align to TRBD2. CDR3 size: 15 residues. V lost 7 bases, J lost 9 bases, and 14 bases stayed unmatched. Per germline, CDR1 MNHNY and CDR2 SVGAGI (reference sequence). The CDR3 sequence is CASTYSSGGTGEQFF. The DNA for the CDR3 is TGTGCCAGCACTTATTCGAGCGGGGGAACAGGTGAGCAGTTCTTC.

This clonotype was detected many times. An end of the junction does not agree with germline; a read error may underlie this. V is TRBV7-2 and J is TRBJ2-4; the D gene could be TRBD1 or TRBD2 (6 bases each). Per germline, CDR1 SGHTA and CDR2 FQGNSA. This CDR3 has 17 amino acids. CDR3: CASSLELVRGLRDIQYF. The DNA for the CDR3 is TGTGCCAGCAGTTTAGAACTTGTCCGGGGGCTGAGGGACATTCAGTACTTC.

In its sample, this clonotype was seen many times. The chain has TRBV29-1 and TRBJ1-2; D gene ambiguous. V shed 7 bases and J shed 8 bases, with 20 bases lying between them. CDR3 size: 13 residues. Germline loops: CDR1 SQVTM, CDR2 ANQGSEA. The CDR3 DNA sequence: TGCAGCGCCCTACGCGGGCAAGCTATGGGCTACACCTTC. Amino acid sequence: CSALRGQAMGYTF. Using reference TRBV29-1 and TRBJ1-2 for the parts outside the CDR3, the full variable domain is SAVISQKPSRDICQRGTSLTIQCQVDSQVTMMFWYRQQPGQSLTLIATANQGSEATYESGFVIDKFPISRPNLTFSTLTVSNMSPEDSSIYLCSALRGQAMGYTFGSGTRLTVV.

At least ten counts were recorded for this clonotype. The chain combines TRBV20-1 with TRBJ2-7; the match to TRBD2 covers 9 bases. V shed 5 bases and J 6 bases; nucleotides not matched to a gene: 11. Germline lookup yields CDR1 DFQATT and CDR2 SNEGSKA (reference sequence). This CDR3 comprises 14 residues. In DNA, the CDR3 is TGCAGTGCTGGGAGGGCTAGCGGGGCGGGCGAGCAGTACTTC. Translating it yields CSAGRASGAGEQYF.

This rearrangement joins TRBV19 to TRBJ1-3; no clear D. In germline, CDR1 is LNHDA, CDR2 SQIVND (reference sequence). V shed 9 bases and J shed 0 bases, with 15 bases lying between them. The CDR3 length is 15 residues. CDR3 amino acids: CASRSEAASGNTIYF. The CDR3 nucleotides read TGTGCCAGCCGATCTGAAGCAGCCTCTGGAAACACCATATATTTT. The full variable domain, in which reference TRBV19 and TRBJ1-3 provide the parts outside the CDR3, is DGGITQSPKYLFRKEGQNVTLSCEQNLNHDAMYWYRQDPGQGLRLIYYSQIVNDFQKGDIAEGYSVSREKKESFPLTVTSAQKNPTAFYLCASRSEAASGNTIYFGEGSWLTVV.

The sample holds many counts of this clonotype. V usage is TRBV5-1 and J usage is TRBJ2-7; 10 positions agree with TRBD2. V gave up 1 base and J gave up 7 bases; unmatched junction bases: 8. CDR3 length: 15 amino acids. Germline V gives CDR1 SGHRS, CDR2 YFSETQ. CDR3 in amino acids: CASSLFLAGEGEQYF. Here the CDR3 DNA reads TGCGCCAGCAGCTTGTTTCTAGCGGGAGAGGGTGAGCAGTACTTC.

The chain combines TRBV5-5 with TRBJ2-7; 7 bases line up with TRBD1. The CDR3 runs to 14 residues. Looked up from germline, CDR1 is SGHKS and CDR2 is YYEKEE (reference sequence). The trim removed 5 bases at V and 1 base at J, leaving 6 bases unmatched. CDR3 amino acids: CASRSLTGSYEQYF. CDR3 bases: TGTGCCAGCAGGTCCTTGACAGGGTCCTACGAGCAGTACTTC.

The table lists this clonotype with many counts. The chain couples TRBV11-2 to TRBJ2-1; D unresolved. This CDR3 is 14 amino acids long. Germline V gives CDR1 SGHAT, CDR2 FQNNGV. V was trimmed by 0 bases and J by 6 bases, leaving 9 bases between them. This chain's CDR3 is CASSLDRSGNEQFF. For the CDR3, the DNA is TGTGCCAGCAGCTTAGATAGATCAGGCAATGAGCAGTTCTTC.

Many counts were recorded for this clonotype. The CDR3 reads CASSPAYSGGTEAFF. Here the CDR3 DNA reads TGTGCCAGCAGCCCTGCCTATTCAGGGGGAACTGAAGCTTTCTTT. The genes are TRBV6-1 and TRBJ1-1; the match to TRBD1 covers 7 bases. The germline V gene encodes CDR1 MNHNS and CDR2 SASEGT. CDR3 length: 15 amino acids. V shed 6 bases and J 5 bases; nucleotides not matched to a gene: 12.